The next 32 T cell receptor beta chains were all read from a single sample in a study of T-cell reconstitution after alpha-beta-depleted transplantation in children. Researchers prepared the TCRbeta library using unique molecular identifiers, the study reports. Each CDR3 protein is one row after TCRdb ran MiXCR on the PCR reads. The data show around 410,000 distinct CDR3 sequences, with 11% seen just once and approximately 5% held by the top ten. The sample here was PBMCs from the stem cell graft donor, taken from the stem cell graft. The receptors originated from a human donor who donated a stem cell graft to a child with acute myeloid leukemia.

In the case of this clonotype: One end of the junction fails to match germline, which may point to a read error. The chain combines TRBV20-1 with TRBJ2-6, with D possibly being TRBD1 (5 bases). CDR1 and CDR2 (germline): DFQATT, SNEGSKA (reference sequence). The CDR3 has 15 amino acids. CDR3 residues: CSAIEWGSGANGLTF. The CDR3 DNA is TGCAGTGCTATTGAATGGGGCTCTGGGGCCAACGGCCTGACTTTC.

The V and J genes are TRBV29-1 and TRBJ1-1; TRBD1 is a possible D gene (6 bases). The CDR3 totals 13 residues. The V end was cut by 5 bases, the J end by 4 bases, with 14 bases between. Germline lookup yields CDR1 SQVTM and CDR2 ANQGSEA. The CDR3 DNA reads TGCAGCGTTCGCCAGGGGCTCAGCACTGAAGCTTTCTTT. Translating it yields CSVRQGLSTEAFF.

This clonotype has just a few counts. Written as DNA, the CDR3 is TGTGCCAGCAGCCAAGAAGGGGGCGTGCAGACCCAGTACTTC. Its protein product is CASSQEGGVQTQYF. This chain joins TRBV3-1 and TRBJ2-5; 7 nucleotides align to TRBD1. This CDR3 has 14 amino acids. Trimming cost V 0 bases and J 6 bases; bases outside gene matches: 4. From germline, CDR1 is LGHDT and CDR2 YNNKEL (reference sequence).

This clonotype appeared many times. The DNA of the CDR3 is TGCAGCGTTGAAGCGGGGGGATCTAATGAGCAGTTCTTC. The encoded protein is CSVEAGGSNEQFF. The V and J genes are TRBV29-1 and TRBJ2-1; 7 nucleotides line up with TRBD2. CDR3 length equals 13 residues. CDR1 and CDR2 (germline): SQVTM, ANQGSEA. V was pared by 1 base and J by 7 bases, with 4 bases of the junction left unmatched.

This clonotype appeared a few times. The V and J genes are TRBV29-1 and TRBJ2-7; D not resolved. CDR1 is SQVTM, CDR2 ANQGSEA, per germline. The CDR3 totals 13 residues. The ends were cut back, 4 bases at V and 4 bases at J, with 14 bases in the middle. This CDR3 reads CSVAPRLVYEQYF. The CDR3 DNA reads TGCAGCGTTGCGCCGCGCTTGGTGTACGAGCAGTACTTC.

The rearrangement uses TRBV7-3 and TRBJ2-2, with 7 bases that match TRBD1. This CDR3 region has 15 residues. Per germline, CDR1 SGHTA and CDR2 FQGTGA. V trimming: 5 bases; J trimming: 3 bases; junction bases outside the gene matches: 6. The CDR3 is CASSIGTADTGELFF. DNA for the CDR3: TGTGCCAGCAGCATCGGGACAGCAGACACCGGGGAGCTGTTTTTT.

The V call is TRBV3-1, the J call TRBJ1-3, with 7 positions matching TRBD1. This CDR3 contains 15 residues. J was trimmed by 2 bases and V by 1 base; bases with no gene match: 2. Germline loops: CDR1 LGHDT, CDR2 YNNKEL (reference sequence). The CDR3 sequence is CASSQATGAGNTIYF. The CDR3 coding sequence is TGTGCCAGCAGCCAAGCCACAGGGGCTGGAAACACCATATATTTT. Full variable domain (missing parts from reference TRBV3-1 and TRBJ1-3): DTAVSQTPKYLVTQMGNDKSIKCEQNLGHDTMYWYKQDSKKFLKIMFSYNNKELIINETVPNRFSPKSPDKAHLNLHINSLELGDSAVYFCASSQATGAGNTIYFGEGSWLTVV.

The V call is TRBV24-1, the J call TRBJ2-2, with unresolved D. Germline CDR1 KGHDR, CDR2 SFDVKD. The ends were cut back, 7 bases at V and 2 bases at J, with 10 bases in the middle. The CDR3 loop spans 14 amino acids. CDR3: CATSYKGNTGELFF. The CDR3, as DNA: TGTGCCACCAGCTATAAGGGAAACACCGGGGAGCTGTTTTTT.

This clonotype was seen repeatedly, ten times or more. The chain uses TRBV5-1 and TRBJ2-1; D remains unclear. This CDR3 has 14 residues. Looked up from germline, CDR1 is SGHRS and CDR2 is YFSETQ. Deletions cut 0 bases from V and 5 bases from J, with 9 bases between. CDR3 sequence reads: CASSLGRFDNEQFF. The CDR3 DNA follows: TGCGCCAGCAGCTTGGGTCGCTTTGACAATGAGCAGTTCTTC.

The rearrangement joins TRBV9 to TRBJ2-5; 11 bases are a match to TRBD2. The ends lost 0 bases at V and 4 bases at J; junction bases unmatched: 5. The CDR3 extends over 16 amino acids. Germline lookup yields CDR1 SGDLS and CDR2 YYNGEE. DNA of the CDR3: TGTGCCAGCAGCGTAGAGGGCCTAGCGGGGGGAGAGACCCAGTACTTC. Its translation: CASSVEGLAGGETQYF.

This clonotype was observed many times. V is TRBV7-8 and J is TRBJ2-7; D not resolved. Per the germline V gene, CDR1 is SGHVS and CDR2 is FQNEAQ. V lost 1 base to trimming and J lost 4 bases, with 17 bases between them. The CDR3 length is 16 residues. CDR3 protein: CASSLGVVAGGYEQYF. The CDR3 region has the DNA TGTGCCAGCAGCTTAGGGGTTGTGGCCGGTGGGTACGAGCAGTACTTC.

This chain links TRBV29-1 with TRBJ2-1, with D possibly TRBD2 on 6 matching bases. Germline V CDR1 and CDR2: SQVTM, ANQGSEA. This CDR3 is built from 15 residues. The V end lost 6 bases, the J end lost 1 base, and 16 bases lay between the germline ends. CDR3 region: CSVPRGGNSYNEQFF. In DNA form, the CDR3 reads TGCAGCGTGCCCCGGGGCGGGAATTCCTACAATGAGCAGTTCTTC.

This clonotype was counted between two and nine times. The V and J genes are TRBV30 and TRBJ2-2; a possible D gene is TRBD2 (6 bases). Per the germline V gene, CDR1 is GTSNPN and CDR2 is SVGIG (reference sequence). Deletions cut 3 bases from V and 1 base from J, with 12 bases between. This CDR3 is 15 amino acids long. CDR3 coding DNA: TGTGCCTGGAGCGGCGGGACTTGGAACACCGGGGAGCTGTTTTTT. Amino acids: CAWSGGTWNTGELFF.

This clonotype was recorded a few times. The genes are TRBV20-1 and TRBJ2-3; D is ambiguous. The germline V gene has CDR1 DFQATT and CDR2 SNEGSKA (reference sequence). There are 13 residues in the CDR3. The V and J ends lost 6 bases and 1 base respectively, with 11 bases between them. The DNA for the CDR3 is TGCAGTGCCGGATCCCCAGGCACAGATACGCAGTATTTT. This codes for CSAGSPGTDTQYF.

The chain employs TRBV9 and TRBJ2-3; the D is unclear. V gave up 0 bases and J gave up 0 bases, with 5 bases separating them. Germline V gives CDR1 SGDLS, CDR2 YYNGEE. CDR3 length: 14 residues. CDR3 bases: TGTGCCAGCAGCGTAGCGACTAGCACAGATACGCAGTATTTT. Its protein is CASSVATSTDTQYF.

This clonotype showed up many times. The chain has TRBV2 and TRBJ2-1, with TRBD2 matching over 7 bases. The V and J ends lost 3 bases and 5 bases, in that order; junction bases with no gene match: 7. Germline CDR1 and CDR2: SNHLY and FYNNEI. The CDR3 contains 15 residues. The DNA of the CDR3 is TGTGCCAGCAGTGAGGGGGGGTGGTTAGACAATGAGCAGTTCTTC. Amino acids: CASSEGGWLDNEQFF.

This clonotype was counted ten times or more. The V and J genes are TRBV20-1 and TRBJ1-2; TRBD1 matches 8 bases. Germline assignment: CDR1 DFQATT and CDR2 SNEGSKA (reference sequence). CDR3 length: 15 amino acids. With 6 bases clipped from V and 0 bases from J, the junction kept 9 bases outside the gene matches. DNA for the CDR3: TGCAGTGCAACAACAGGGGGATATTCTAACTATGGCTACACCTTC. Protein sequence: CSATTGGYSNYGYTF.

The rearrangement links TRBV7-2 to TRBJ2-2; TRBD1 might be the D (5 bases). The CDR3 spans 15 residues. Between the trimmed V and J ends, which lost 5 bases and 2 bases, there was a span of 12 bases. The germline V gene encodes CDR1 SGHTA and CDR2 FQGNSA. The CDR3 region has the DNA TGTGCCAGCAGCCGAGACAGCATAAACACCGGGGAGCTGTTTTTT. This translates into CASSRDSINTGELFF.

J is TRBJ2-7 and V is TRBV6-6; 7 bases are a match to TRBD2. Germline V gene data show CDR1 as MNHNY and CDR2 as SVGAGI (reference sequence). This CDR3 comprises 13 residues. With V trimmed by 7 bases and J by 6 bases, 9 bases remained unmatched. CDR3 loop: CASIAGAVGEQYF. In DNA form, the CDR3 reads TGTGCCAGCATTGCGGGAGCAGTGGGCGAGCAGTACTTC.

The chain joins TRBV12-3 or TRBV12-4 to TRBJ1-2, with TRBD1 matching over 7 bases. The CDR3 has 16 amino acids. V lost 4 bases and J lost 5; bases outside the gene matches: 13. CDR3 in amino acids: CASSWRDSALVYGYTF. Here the CDR3 DNA reads TGTGCCAGCAGTTGGAGGGACAGCGCTTTGGTGTATGGCTACACCTTC.

This clonotype was observed at least ten times. The chain joins TRBV5-6 to TRBJ2-1, with 7 bases matching TRBD1. The CDR3 is 15 residues long. V lost 1 base and J lost 5; bases outside the gene matches: 6. CDR1 and CDR2 (germline): SGHDT, YYEEEE. The CDR3: CASSLNRGPNNEQFF. CDR3 nucleotide sequence: TGTGCCAGCAGCTTGAACAGGGGTCCTAACAATGAGCAGTTCTTC.

The chain is built from TRBV5-1 and TRBJ2-5; 14 bases fit TRBD2. Germline V gives CDR1 SGHRS, CDR2 YFSETQ. The CDR3 runs to 21 residues. V lost 1 base and J lost 0; bases outside the gene matches: 14. CDR3 in DNA: TGCGCCAGCAGCTTGTTGCCTGGGACTAGCGGGAGTTTGGGGTACCAAGAGACCCAGTACTTC. It yields the protein CASSLLPGTSGSLGYQETQYF.

V is TRBV9 and J is TRBJ1-1; D call uncertain. Looked up from germline, CDR1 is SGDLS and CDR2 is YYNGEE. The CDR3 length is 13 residues. V lost 5 bases and J lost 3, with 11 bases in between. Written as DNA, the CDR3 is TGTGCCAGCAGTGAAGATCCCGACACTGAAGCTTTCTTT. Its translation: CASSEDPDTEAFF.

There are a few counts of this clonotype. This chain links TRBV5-1 with TRBJ2-1, with 8 nucleotides matching TRBD2. Germline CDR1 and CDR2: SGHRS and YFSETQ. The ends lost 2 bases at V and 7 bases at J; junction bases unmatched: 8. This CDR3 has 15 amino acids. DNA of the CDR3: TGCGCCAGCAGCTTAGTCGGGAGGGCCTCGAATGAGCAGTTCTTC. Translated: CASSLVGRASNEQFF.

This clonotype has a handful of counts. The chain joins TRBV20-1 to TRBJ2-1; 8 positions agree with TRBD2. This CDR3 contains 15 residues. Germline V CDR1 and CDR2: DFQATT, SNEGSKA (reference sequence). Trimming took 0 bases from V and 2 from J; bases not matched to a gene: 3. CDR3 sequence reads: CSARDPRGAYNEQFF. The CDR3 region has the DNA TGCAGTGCTAGAGATCCGCGGGGGGCCTACAATGAGCAGTTCTTC.

This clonotype was observed a few times. The DNA of the CDR3 is TGCAGCGTTGAAATTATAAGCCTAGCGGGAGTTTGGTTCTTC. It specifies CSVEIISLAGVWFF. The chain is built from TRBV29-1 and TRBJ2-1; TRBD2 matches at 10 bases. This CDR3 spans 14 amino acids. Germline trimming cut 2 bases from V and 15 bases from J; bases unmatched to any gene: 13. Germline CDR1 and CDR2: SQVTM and ANQGSEA.

This clonotype has a handful of counts. This rearrangement joins TRBV6-1 to TRBJ2-7; D is ambiguous. This CDR3 is 11 amino acids long. Trimming stripped 4 bases from V and 5 bases from J, with 6 bases between. CDR1 is MNHNS, CDR2 SASEGT, per germline. The DNA of the CDR3 is TGTGCCAGCAGTGTGGTAGACGAGCAGTACGTC. This codes for CASSVVDEQYV.

This clonotype was seen ten or more times. The J gene is TRBJ2-3, the V gene TRBV20-1; no reliable D call. This CDR3 contains 11 residues. Germline V CDR1 and CDR2: DFQATT, SNEGSKA (reference sequence). The V and J ends lost 4 bases and 3 bases respectively, with 5 bases between them. CDR3 loop: CSAIVTDTQYF. The CDR3 DNA reads TGCAGTGCTATAGTAACAGATACGCAGTATTTT.

Ten or more counts support this clonotype. The CDR3 here is CASSTRFEGRGHNEQFF. DNA for the CDR3: TGTGCCAGCAGCACCCGGTTCGAGGGGCGCGGCCACAATGAGCAGTTCTTC. The genes are TRBV7-2 and TRBJ2-1; perhaps D is TRBD1 or TRBD2 (5 bases each). The germline V gene has CDR1 SGHTA and CDR2 FQGNSA. The CDR3 loop spans 17 amino acids. V was cut by 5 bases and J by 5 bases, with 22 bases left in between.

About this clonotype: A read error may be the cause here, since a much bigger clone is one base away. The chain combines TRBV14 with TRBJ2-1; D unclear. This CDR3 comprises 12 residues. Germline V lookup: CDR1 SGHDN, CDR2 FVKESK. Between the trimmed V and J ends, which lost 2 bases and 5 bases, there was a span of 4 bases. CDR3 region: CASSQYDNEQFF. The DNA for the CDR3 is TGTGCCAGCAGCCAATACGACAATGAGCAGTTCTTC.

This clonotype has ten or more counts. V gene TRBV7-9 combines with J gene TRBJ2-7; 9 bases align to TRBD2. Germline assignment: CDR1 SEHNR and CDR2 FQNEAQ (reference sequence). This CDR3 has 14 amino acids. The V gene end was trimmed by 5 bases and the J gene end by 4 bases; junction bases not matched to a gene: 6. In DNA, the CDR3 is TGTGCCAGCAGCCGACTAGCGGATAAATACGAGCAGTACTTC. Encoded protein: CASSRLADKYEQYF.

The chain carries TRBV15 and TRBJ1-5, with TRBD1 matching 8 bases. The germline V gene has CDR1 LNHNV and CDR2 YYDKDF (reference sequence). The CDR3 totals 13 residues. J was trimmed by 6 bases and V by 5 bases; bases with no gene match: 3. CDR3: CATSFRGRQPQHF. CDR3 nucleotides: TGTGCCACCAGCTTCAGGGGGCGTCAGCCCCAGCATTTT. Full variable domain (missing parts from reference TRBV15 and TRBJ1-5): DAMVIQNPRYQVTQFGKPVTLSCSQTLNHNVMYWYQQKSSQAPKLLFHYYDKDFNNEADTPDNFQSRRPNTSFCFLDIRSPGLGDTAMYLCATSFRGRQPQHFGDGTRLSIL.